This entry concerns a single T cell receptor beta chain. The antigen it recognizes is unknown. No base qualities exist here, and no much larger clone lies one base off it. This sample is drawn from a study of cytomegalovirus exposure and HLA in healthy donors (dated by TCRdb to the late 2010s). Concerning the study at large: An earlier analysis of several hundred of the donors reported roughly 300 Gb of sequence data and some 120 million unique TCR beta sequences from about 200 million T cells. About 280 gigabases of sequencing data and 70 million to 95 million unique TCR sequences made up an early release that covered approximately 700 HLA-typed donors. The genetic ancestry cluster associated with self-reported Caucasian donors included approximately 85% of the 300 to 450 genotyped donors. The study aimed to test whether signatures of past pathogen exposure could be identified by cataloging public T cell receptors. Using immunosequencing, the study profiled T cell repertoires from approximately 700 subjects and related those repertoires to cytomegalovirus serostatus. Besides the first cohort of 666 subjects, a separate validation cohort made up of 120 different subjects was used. High-throughput TCR immunosequencing, statistical association of individual TCRs with disease status, and machine learning were combined to predict cytomegalovirus infection status. A later analysis re-examined previously published TCR beta repertoires from around 670 donors and added high-resolution HLA genotyping to investigate patterns of TCR occurrence. Rather than drawing on any new phenotypic data, the later analysis identified candidate immune exposures from TCR beta sequences and the way those sequences occurred across donors. In an earlier analysis of 587 of the donors, high-throughput TCR beta sequencing was used to judge whether each TCR beta V gene segment behaved as functional or pseudogenic. Donor age, sex, ethnicity and CMV serostatus were compiled alongside the repertoire data. A later genetic analysis took genome-wide SNP genotypes for about three fifths of the roughly 700 donors and used that subset as a discovery cohort. All discovery cohort repertoires had been generated on a single sequencing platform. HLA typing included class I and class II loci at four-digit resolution. The number of donors typed differed by locus, with about 629-630 for A, B, C, DRB1 and DQB1, more than 500 for DQA1, 600 to 610 for DPA1, and around 460 for DPB1. Several DR-DQ haplotypes were treated as single units for association and clustering because of strong linkage in the cohort. On average, roughly 250,000 unique TCR beta nucleotide sequences were sequenced per donor among some 420 genotyped donors of the cohort, with roughly 20% of those sequences being non-productive.

Including the terminal cysteine and phenylalanine, the CDR3 comprises 13 residues. CDR3 DNA is the only sequence kept; it has 39 bases, read in frame from the first base. The trim is 1 base for V and 4 bases for J, with a gap of 7 bases between the germline ends. Based on the germline V gene (reference sequence), the CDR1 and CDR2 sequences are SEHNR and FQNEAQ. What the authors observed across the whole study: In a later analysis, HLA-associated TCR beta chains were found to be more clonally expanded and to have lower generation probabilities than equally common non-associated chains. Several of the top co-occurrence clusters appeared to be linked to parvovirus B19, influenza, CMV and Epstein-Barr virus, according to a later analysis. Around 16 rarely observed V segments, including chromosome 9 orphons, were excluded from the earlier analysis of about 500 of the donors because counts were too low. A total of 150 to 200 TCR beta chains were listed by the study as associated with cytomegalovirus. Across donors, most TCR sequences were observed very rarely, whereas some public TCRs were present in many individuals. A further reported finding was that TCR beta sequences accurately predicted the HLA-A and HLA-B alleles for most subjects in the first cohort. Specific HLA alleles were associated with about 17,000 TCR beta sequences at a false discovery rate of 0.05 in a later analysis. The authors suggested that the approach could potentially be extended to other disease states and immunological phenotypes. According to a later analysis, most CMV-associated TCR beta chains appeared to be HLA-restricted, and the HLA associations seemed to be driven largely by CMV exposure. A cluster of highly shared sequence variants was judged likely to represent a technical artifact of the sequencing pipeline. When HLA alleles, especially DR and DQ, strongly co-occurred, attributing TCR associations to individual alleles was difficult. Only TCR beta chains were sequenced in this cohort, and the absence of alpha or paired-chain data limited detectable features. A later genetic analysis associated a missense DCLRE1C variant with V-gene and J-gene trimming of TCR beta chains, and an independent cohort replicated the association. In a later genetic analysis, fewer N-insertions in productive TCRs were reported among donors in an Asian-associated ancestry cluster than the roughly 700-donor mean. Correlated functional status among segregating V segments might be attributable to linkage disequilibrium, but an unknown experimental factor could not be ruled out. Because HLA typing was missing for some donors at each locus, association tests included only the typed subset. According to a later analysis, TCR association rates differed among HLA loci, with DRB1 alleles showing the most associated TCRs and HLA-C alleles showing the fewest. The presence/absence analyses assumed that sequencing depth was roughly uniform across donors, and that assumption may not be true. The only immune exposure information available for the cohort was CMV serostatus. Because the 87-base-pair reads could not distinguish some IMGT-functional V segments, including TRBV6-2 and TRBV6-3, those segments were excluded. The classifier was reported to diagnose cytomegalovirus status with high specificity and sensitivity in both the original cohort and the validation cohort. In an earlier analysis of approximately 600 of the donors, most TCR beta V segments were observed in productive rearrangements about 90% or about 30% of the time, broadly matching IMGT annotations. In vitro tests confirmed that three of the cytomegalovirus-associated TCR beta chains recognize cytomegalovirus antigens.

In total, about 650 healthy bone marrow donors made up the cohort. At the time of sampling, every cohort member was nominally healthy, though immune exposures that went unrecorded were likely present. The donor tested CMV seronegative, placing the donor among the approximately 360 seronegative members of the cohort. A peripheral blood sample was collected from each donor, and TCR beta sequencing was performed on peripheral blood mononuclear cells. Genomic DNA extraction from the blood cell samples was performed with the Qiagen DNeasy Blood Extraction Kit. The library came from the immunoSEQ multiplex PCR assay. For the multiplex PCR, a mixture combining 60 forward primers for TCR Vbeta segments and 13 reverse primers for TCR Jbeta segments was used. The CDR3 region of rearranged TCR beta genes was amplified from genomic DNA with a multiplex PCR assay. Amplified TCR beta libraries were sequenced as 87-base-pair reads on the Illumina HiSeq System. In the source study's methods: In a later analysis, roughly 80 million unique TCR beta chains were counted across the approximately 620 repertoires, and roughly 11 million of these chains were shared by at least two donors. To remove PCR and sequencing errors, raw reads were error-corrected and collapsed into unique sequences using a nearest-neighbor algorithm that merged closely related sequences. Alignment of CDR3 sequences to IMGT reference sequences was used to assign V, D and J gene segments. For a sequence to be retained, a match of at least six nucleotides was required to both a V gene segment and a J gene segment. Rearrangements were classified as productive when the CDR3 lacked stop codons and remained in frame with V and J, and all other rearrangements were classified as non-productive. CDR3 was defined according to IMGT convention as the region running from the second conserved V-encoded cysteine to the conserved J-encoded phenylalanine. In an earlier analysis of 500 to 650 of the donors, sequences lacking an unambiguous match to a single V gene segment were excluded. An earlier analysis of some 500 of the donors classified V segments as functional when productive rearrangements were above 56.7% and as segregating when the standard deviation between donors was above 5%. A statistical classification framework was built to diagnose cytomegalovirus status from the catalog of TCR beta chain sequences. A later analysis assigned V and J genes by comparing TCR nucleotide sequences with IMGT/GENE-DB human TR gene sequences. In a later analysis, CDR3 sequences and most-parsimonious VDJ recombination scenarios were assigned using the TCRdist pipeline. A later analysis defined each TCR beta chain by its CDR3 amino acid sequence plus V-gene family, and excluded reads lacking a unique V-gene family. To address suspected cross-contamination and a sequencing artifact, a later analysis removed a few hundred highly shared, low-generation-probability nucleotide sequences. In a later analysis, a clonal expansion index was calculated for each public chain from normalized within-repertoire ranks of inferred template counts. In a later analysis, generation probabilities were computed using a VDJ recombination model fitted to out-of-frame rearrangements, and the results were checked against IGoR. In a later analysis, TCR-TCR, TCR-HLA and TCR-CMV co-occurrence was scored with hypergeometric tests, and a repertoire-size bias correction was applied to TCR pairs. In a later analysis, false discovery rates were estimated by permuting HLA or CMV assignments 20 times. In a later analysis, co-occurring TCRs were grouped using DBSCAN, with TCRdist sequence similarity added in when clustering inside HLA-allele-positive subsets. Co-occurrence clustering excluded repertoires with fewer than 30,000 or more than 120,000 public chains, plus five with anomalous nucleotide sharing. TCRdb limited this immuneACCESS table to in-frame rearrangements with V and J called. A share of clones is missing; checked studies link under half to unresolved V genes, and the rest is unexplained. V, J and clone size are taken as reported in that table, and D and trimming were inferred from the DNA itself. This sample lists 150,000 to 200,000 clones; over 80% were detected once. About 1.6% of the sample rests with the top ten.

Material for sequencing was PBMCs. This clonotype originated in a man between 45 and 60 years old in good health and CMV-seronegative. This chain is built from TRBV7-9 and TRBJ1-2; no D gene call is confident. CDR3 reads: CASSLEAGYGYTF. The sequenced DNA is TGTGCCAGCAGCTTAGAGGCGGGCTATGGCTACACCTTC.